This T cell receptor beta chain came from a study of blood T cells in healthy people across ages. Trimming removed 3 bases at V and 10 bases at J, with 18 bases between. From germline, CDR1 is KGHDR and CDR2 SFDVKD. The CDR3 length is 15 residues. Isolating PBMCs gave at least 7 million of these cells per sample. A second about 7 to 12 cycle PCR used barcoded and J-beta primers. In TCRdb, the 5' RACE reads were re-called with MiXCR into one record per CDR3 protein. The data hold hundreds of thousands of distinct CDR3 sequences, with 40% to 65% observed a single time. The TCR was taken from a man older than 75 in good health. The source material was blood. The chain carries TRBV24-1 and TRBJ2-1; TRBD2 might be the D (5 bases). This chain's CDR3 is CATSDNEGVKAEQFF. The CDR3 nucleotides read TGTGCCACCAGTGATAATGAGGGAGTGAAAGCCGAGCAGTTCTTC.